This is a list of T cell receptor beta chains from one sample in a study of the immune and genomic landscape of osteosarcoma. TCRdb's copy holds only in-frame clones and misses some; the assay was immunoSEQ multiplex PCR. The repertoire holds about 220 clones, with more than 65% as singletons. The sample taken for sequencing was metastatic tumor tissue from the scapula. These receptors were obtained from a girl aged 10-17 years with osteosarcoma. Each CDR3 is given with its conserved first and last residue. A D gene is named only where the DNA matches it firmly. Sizes are listed as how often the clone was seen (once, few, many) or a class if it is expanded.

once	-	TRBJ1-4	TRBV2	TGTGCCAGCAGGGTGCGGGAGGAGTGGACTAATGAAAAACTGTTTTTT	CASRVREEWTNEKLFF